This T cell receptor (beta chain) was sequenced for a study of blood T cells in healthy people across ages (dated by TCRdb to the mid-2010s). In terms of the full investigation: In model experiments, template switching captured roughly one uniquely barcoded TCR beta cDNA molecule for every two T cells. To avoid experimental bias, donors of different ages were distributed randomly across sequencing lanes. The donors were divided into four age groups: young (average around 17 years), middle-aged (about 39), aged (about 60) and long-lived (roughly 88). For two donors (one aged 18 to 30 and one aged 80 or older), the study analyzed two additional independent replicas of 1 million unique cDNA reads from the same blood draw. Using deep sequencing normalized with unique cDNA molecular identifiers, the study measured how TCR beta repertoire diversity changes with age.

Library generation was performed with 5' RACE. The instrument given in TCRdb is Illumina HiSeq 2500. The second PCR ran for roughly 6 to 11 cycles and used a J-beta primer mix along with a sample-barcoded 5' primer. A template-switch 5' adaptor carrying 12 random nucleotides introduced a unique molecular identifier onto each TCR beta cDNA molecule. At least 2.5 million CDR3-containing paired-end reads were obtained from each sample. The Mint cDNA synthesis kit, primed by a TRBC-specific oligonucleotide, was used to synthesize first-strand cDNA from all RNA. Following uracil-DNA glycosylase treatment, all cDNA underwent a first 18-cycle PCR with the universal primers M1SS and BC2_uni_R. In the authors' own workflow: Normalization of each sample was performed by random selection of 1 million high-quality reads, each carrying a distinct molecular identifier. Reads sharing molecular identifiers were discarded rather than binned into consensus sequences. MiTCR, set to a Q25 quality threshold and the strictest error-elimination algorithm, was used for CDR3 identification, clonotype clustering and error correction. Lower-bound total TCR beta diversity was estimated with a nonparametric unseen species model using Euler transformation. TCRdb reprocessing: public reads trimmed at Q25 with fastp, clones called with MiXCR, in-frame beta chains kept. Every distinct CDR3 protein forms one entry, paired with its most common genes and DNA. For this entry, the V and J calls and clone size follow TCRdb and not the study's own pipeline. The sample contains about 1.6 million distinct CDR3 sequences, about 35% of them found a single time. Of the sample, approximately 11% falls within the top ten clones.

The CDR3 sequence holds 13 residues, the cysteine and phenylalanine included. Kept here is only the CDR3 DNA, which spans 39 bases and is read in frame from base 1. CDR1 DFQATT and CDR2 SNEGSKA were looked up in the germline V gene (reference sequence). Germline trimming amounts to 6 bases on V and 4 bases on J, with 9 as the count of junction bases outside the gene matches. What the authors observed across the whole study: Estimates of total diversity based on one million sequenced T cells were regarded as lower bounds and as underestimates. Compared with the aged group, the long-lived group had more naive CD4+ T cells, fewer expanded clones and increased TCR diversity, suggesting age selection. As age increased, observed TCR beta diversity per million T cells dropped in a roughly linear way, and a significant reduction was already evident by age approximately 40. The CMV infection status of donors was not known, potentially confounding age-related changes in expanded clonotypes. Since profiling was done on bulk unsorted PBMCs, naive and antigen-experienced compartments could not be conclusively compared. Observed TCR beta diversity correlated strongly with the percentage of naive T cells measured by flow cytometry.

The donors were some 36 Caucasian individuals from Russia, aged about 6 to 95 years, who were systemically healthy. Ten milliliters of peripheral blood were drawn from each donor into EDTA-treated Vacutainer tubes. PBMCs were isolated by Ficoll-Paque density-gradient centrifugation, with at least 6 million obtained per sample. Trizol reagent was used to extract total RNA from the PBMCs, yielding at least 5 micrograms per sample. The percentages of naive CD45RAhigh/CD27high T cells were determined by flow cytometry on a PBMC aliquot from every donor. On this clonotype itself: There is no known antigen for this receptor. It has no much larger one-base neighbor in the sample; base qualities were not kept.

The rearranged segments are TRBV20-1 and TRBJ2-7, and 7 junctional nucleotides match TRBD2. This clonotype was sampled from a woman younger than 45 in good health. Sequenced material: blood. In nucleotides, the sequence is TGCAGTGCGATAGAGGGGAGGGTATACGAGCAGTACTTC. Its protein is CSAIEGRVYEQYF.